This entry describes one T cell receptor beta chain. The antigen remains unidentified. The protocol was immunoSEQ multiplex PCR, while the TCRdb copy is restricted to in-frame clones and leaves out a portion. The sample includes approximately 110,000 clones, 70% to 90% of them seen just once. The data belong to a study of T cell responses to AZD1222 COVID-19 vaccine. Whole-study findings and limits: Spike-specific TCR breadth and depth were elevated following two AZD1222 doses. Clonal diversity may have been underestimated in mostly white British donors. Sampled repertoires all dated from after the peak T cell response. Baseline antibody screening turned up just five to seven seropositive AZD1222 recipients.

V was pared by 6 bases and J by 4 bases, with 18 bases between. There are 15 residues in the CDR3. CDR1 and CDR2 from the germline V gene are SNHLY and FYNNEI. The clonotype was recovered from an adult in good health. This specimen consisted of peripheral blood, obtained on day 0 of AZD1222 vaccination. The chain couples TRBV2 to TRBJ2-5; tentatively, D is TRBD2 (6 bases). The CDR3 spells CASSPDVGGRETQYF. The CDR3 DNA reads as TGTGCCAGCAGCCCGGACGTCGGGGGTAGAGAGACCCAGTACTTC.